The rows below give T cell receptor beta chains drawn from one sample of a study of Graves' ophthalmopathy and Graves' hyperthyroidism. TCRdb called the multiplex PCR reads again in MiXCR, with one record for every CDR3 protein. The sample gives about 700,000 distinct CDR3 sequences, 40% of which show up once; 44% is in the top ten. The source material was peripheral blood. Receptors originate from an adult man with Graves' ophthalmopathy. Both conserved end residues are part of each CDR3. The D gene is left open where the match is weak. Size is stated for part of the rows, as once, few or many counts, or as a class when the clone is expanded.

cdr3_nt	cdr3_aa	v_call	j_call	clone_size	d_call
TGTTCCAGCAGCCACGGACTAGGCCAAGAGACCCAGTACTTC	CSSSHGLGQETQYF	TRBV7-9	TRBJ2-5	NA	TRBD2
TGCGCCAGCAGCGGGCGGACAGTCACCGGGGAGCTGTTTTTT	CASSGRTVTGELFF	TRBV5-1	TRBJ2-2	NA	NA
TGCGCCAGCCGGGACAGGGTGAAAGAGACCCAGTACTTC	CASRDRVKETQYF	TRBV5-1	TRBJ2-5	few	TRBD1
TGCGCCAGCAGCCCCCGGGATAGACCAGGGGAAGCTTTCTTT	CASSPRDRPGEAFF	TRBV5-1	TRBJ1-1	NA	NA
TGTGCCAGTAGTATCGGGCTACTTAATGAAAAACTGTTTTTT	CASSIGLLNEKLFF	TRBV19	TRBJ1-4	many	NA
TGCGCCAGCAGTGAACAGGGTCAGGGGCCCCAGCATTTT	CASSEQGQGPQHF	TRBV10-2	TRBJ1-5	many	NA
TGTGCCAGCAGTGAATACGGTGGCGATACGCAGTATTTT	CASSEYGGDTQYF	TRBV25-1	TRBJ2-3	many	NA
TGCGCCGGCAGTGAGAGTACGGGGAACGAGCAGTACTTC	CAGSESTGNEQYF	TRBV10-2	TRBJ2-7	few	NA
TGCGCCAGCAGCCAACCTCTGGGGACAGCTAATGAAAAACTGTTTTTT	CASSQPLGTANEKLFF	TRBV7-9	TRBJ1-4	few	TRBD1
TGTGCCAGCAGTGAGACAGGGGCCTCCTACGAGCAGTACTTC	CASSETGASYEQYF	TRBV2	TRBJ2-7	many	TRBD1
TGTGCCAGCAGCCAAGTGCCTGGAGGCAATCAGCCCCAGCATTTT	CASSQVPGGNQPQHF	TRBV7-2	TRBJ1-5	many	NA
TGTGCCACCAGTGGAGGGACAGGGCCCAAAAACAATCAGCCCCAGCATTTT	CATSGGTGPKNNQPQHF	TRBV24-1	TRBJ1-5	NA	TRBD1
TGTGCCAGCAGCGGGGCGGTCGGCAATCAGCCCCAGCATTTT	CASSGAVGNQPQHF	TRBV24-1	TRBJ1-5	many	NA
TGTGCCAGTAGTATACAGACAGGGCAAGAGACCCAGTACTTC	CASSIQTGQETQYF	TRBV19	TRBJ2-5	NA	TRBD1
TGTGCCACCAGTGATCTTTCAGGGGATGATACGCAGTATTTT	CATSDLSGDDTQYF	TRBV24-1	TRBJ2-3	NA	NA
TGTGCCAGCAGCGACGGGACGATCCGTCGGCCCCAGCATTTT	CASSDGTIRRPQHF	TRBV6-5	TRBJ1-5	many	NA
TGCAGTGCTAGCCCCGGGGCGGATAATCAGCCCCAGCATTTT	CSASPGADNQPQHF	TRBV20-1	TRBJ1-5	NA	NA
TGTGCCAGCAGCTTAATAGCCGGGGAGGGGGAATACGAGCAGTACTTC	CASSLIAGEGEYEQYF	TRBV7-9	TRBJ2-7	NA	NA
TGTGCCAGCAGCGATAGCGGGAGGTCCTACAATGAGCAGTTCTTC	CASSDSGRSYNEQFF	TRBV7-9	TRBJ2-1	NA	TRBD2
TGTGCCAGCGACCCAAGAGGGGGCGCGGACGAGCAGTACTTC	CASDPRGGADEQYF	TRBV7-9	TRBJ2-7	NA	TRBD1
TGTGCCAGCAGACGGACTAGCGGGAGCGGGGAGACCCAGTACTTC	CASRRTSGSGETQYF	TRBV7-9	TRBJ2-5	NA	TRBD2
TGCGCCAGCAGCATCGGGACTAGCGGGAAAGATTACTCCTACGAGCAGTACTTC	CASSIGTSGKDYSYEQYF	TRBV5-1	TRBJ2-7	NA	TRBD2
TGTGCCAGCAGTCCCACAGGGAAAGGCTCCTACGAGCAGTACTTC	CASSPTGKGSYEQYF	TRBV28	TRBJ2-7	few	NA
TGTGCCAGCAGGATGGGGTCTGAGTCACCCCTCCACTTT	CASRMGSESPLHF	TRBV7-9	TRBJ1-6	many	NA
TGCGCCAGCAGCCAAGAAGGGACAGGGGGCGAAAAACTGTTTTTT	CASSQEGTGGEKLFF	TRBV4-3	TRBJ1-4	few	TRBD1
TGCAGTGCTAGAGAGCTAGCGGGTCTCTCCTACGAGCAGTACTTC	CSARELAGLSYEQYF	TRBV20-1	TRBJ2-7	NA	TRBD2
TGTGCCAGCAGTTACTCTATGACAGGAACTAACTATGGCTACACCTTC	CASSYSMTGTNYGYTF	TRBV6-5	TRBJ1-2	NA	NA
TGCGCCAGCAGTGACTCCGGTAGCACTGAAGCTTTCTTT	CASSDSGSTEAFF	TRBV10-2	TRBJ1-1	many	NA
TGCAGTGCCGAAACAGGGAATTCACCCCTCCACTTT	CSAETGNSPLHF	TRBV20-1	TRBJ1-6	many	NA
TGCGCCAGCAGCTTTCCGGGACTAGCGGAGAGGAGGAAAGAGACCCAGTACTTC	CASSFPGLAERRKETQYF	TRBV11-2	TRBJ2-5	NA	TRBD2
TGCAGTGCGGTGGGAGACCTCGGAAACACCATATATTTT	CSAVGDLGNTIYF	TRBV20-1	TRBJ1-3	few	NA
TGTGCCAGCAGCGTAGCCGGACAGGGAGGTGAAAAACTGTTTTTT	CASSVAGQGGEKLFF	TRBV9	TRBJ1-4	few	TRBD1
TGTGCCAGCAGTGAATCTCCAGGGGGCAATTCACCCCTCCACTTT	CASSESPGGNSPLHF	TRBV25-1	TRBJ1-6	NA	TRBD1
TGTGCCAGCAGTGGCGTTGGGTTTGGCTACACCTTC	CASSGVGFGYTF	TRBV25-1	TRBJ1-2	NA	NA
TGTGCCATCAGTGGTAACGAATCTGGCAGGGGCCGGTTAATAAACACCATATATTTT	CAISGNESGRGRLINTIYF	TRBV10-3	TRBJ1-3	few	NA
TGTGCCAGCAGCCACAGGGCCGACTATGGCTACACCTTC	CASSHRADYGYTF	TRBV7-9	TRBJ1-2	few	NA
TGTACCAGTAGACTAACGACAGGGGGCGTTACGGCTTTCTTT	CTSRLTTGGVTAFF	TRBV19	TRBJ1-1	NA	TRBD1
TGCGCCAGCAGTAGGAGGCATTTCTTTAGCAATCAGCCCCAGCATTTT	CASSRRHFFSNQPQHF	TRBV5-1	TRBJ1-5	NA	NA
TGTGCCAGCAGCGGGACAGGGGGAACTTACGAGCAGTACTTC	CASSGTGGTYEQYF	TRBV7-9	TRBJ2-7	NA	TRBD1
TGTGCCAGCACCTTCCCTGGGGGGGAGCAGTACTTC	CASTFPGGEQYF	TRBV9	TRBJ2-7	NA	NA
TGTGCCAGCAGCTTGGGTGGAGGGGTAGAAGCTTTCTTT	CASSLGGGVEAFF	TRBV5-4	TRBJ1-1	few	NA
TGTGCCAGCAGCTCACAGGGGGCACAGGAAGCTTTCTTT	CASSSQGAQEAFF	TRBV7-9	TRBJ1-1	NA	TRBD1
TGTGCCAGCAGCTTGAGGGCTACCCAGTACTTC	CASSLRATQYF	TRBV5-6	TRBJ2-5	many	NA
TGTGCCAGCAGCGTGGGACTAGCGGAAGGGACCCAGTACTTC	CASSVGLAEGTQYF	TRBV7-9	TRBJ2-5	once	TRBD2
TGTGCCAGCAGCCGACAGCGGGAGGGCCTACACGAGCAGTACTTC	CASSRQREGLHEQYF	TRBV12-3/TRBV12-4	TRBJ2-7	NA	TRBD2
TGTGCCAGCAGCTTAGTGGCAGGGGGCGGAGATTCACCCCTCCACTTT	CASSLVAGGGDSPLHF	TRBV7-2	TRBJ1-6	many	TRBD1
TGCAGCGCTGCCCCTGGACAGGGATATGGCTACACCTTC	CSAAPGQGYGYTF	TRBV29-1	TRBJ1-2	once	TRBD1
TGTGCCACCAGTGGCCCCGCGGGAGAGACCCAGCATTTT	CATSGPAGETQHF	TRBV24-1	TRBJ1-5	NA	NA
TGCAGTTCACGGATCGGGCAAAATTCACCCCTCCACTTT	CSSRIGQNSPLHF	TRBV20-1	TRBJ1-6	many	NA
TGTGCCAGTTTCAGGGGTTCACCCCTCCACTTT	CASFRGSPLHF	TRBV25-1	TRBJ1-6	NA	NA
TGTGCCAGCATCGCGCGTGGCTCTGGGGCCAACGAGCAGTACTTC	CASIARGSGANEQYF	TRBV11-2	TRBJ2-7	NA	NA
TGTGCCAGTAGTATCAACAGGGATAGCAATCAGCCCCAGCATTTT	CASSINRDSNQPQHF	TRBV19	TRBJ1-5	NA	NA
TGTGCCAGCAGTTCCTTCGACAGGGGAGTGATTACCGGGGAGCTGTTTTTT	CASSSFDRGVITGELFF	TRBV25-1	TRBJ2-2	NA	TRBD1
TGCAGTGCTAGCGGGGTCGGTTCCACTGAAGCTTTCTTT	CSASGVGSTEAFF	TRBV20-1	TRBJ1-1	many	NA
TGCAGTGCTAGGGACAGGGGACGAGAGTTCGAGCAGTACTTC	CSARDRGREFEQYF	TRBV20-1	TRBJ2-7	NA	TRBD1
TGTGCCAGCAGCGCGACAGGGTCGGGTGGAAACACCATATATTTT	CASSATGSGGNTIYF	TRBV9	TRBJ1-3	NA	TRBD1
TGTGCCAGCAGCCTACACGACTCTGGGGCCAACGTCCTGACTTTC	CASSLHDSGANVLTF	TRBV25-1	TRBJ2-6	NA	NA
TGTGCCAGTGCACCTCAGAGGGATACGCAGTATTTT	CASAPQRDTQYF	TRBV19	TRBJ2-3	NA	NA
TGCGCCAGCAGCTTGGGCCCTAGCGGGGAGACCTACGAGCAGTACTTC	CASSLGPSGETYEQYF	TRBV5-1	TRBJ2-7	NA	TRBD2